Listed below are T cell receptor beta chains from one sample, sequenced in a study of OX40 agonist ivuxolimab in advanced cancers. Using immunoSEQ multiplex PCR, the repertoire was profiled, and TCRdb retains in-frame clones only, with some absent. Here the sample spans about 40,000 clones, around 81% being singletons. The input for sequencing was CD4+ or CD8+ T cells sorted from blood, taken in a trial of the OX40 agonist ivuxolimab. These receptors all come from an adult with an advanced solid tumor such as melanoma, head and neck, liver or kidney cancer. CDR3s include the opening cysteine and the closing phenylalanine or tryptophan. A D gene is named only where the DNA matches it firmly. Clone size appears in some rows only: once, few, many, or a class for an expanded clone.

J | size | D | V | CDR3 | DNA
TRBJ2-3 | . | . | TRBV28 | CASSLLFRGARTDTQYF | TGTGCCAGCAGTTTATTGTTCCGGGGGGCGCGGACAGATACGCAGTATTTT
TRBJ2-5 | . | . | TRBV15 | CATSRRPVGETQYF | TGTGCCACCAGCAGGAGGCCGGTAGGGGAGACCCAGTACTTC
TRBJ1-5 | . | TRBD1 | TRBV5-6 | CASSLGRGRGANQPQHF | TGTGCCAGCAGCTTGGGCAGGGGGCGCGGTGCGAATCAGCCCCAGCATTTT
TRBJ2-1 | . | . | TRBV5-1 | CASSVAGQGEHEQFF | TGCGCCAGCAGCGTAGCGGGACAGGGAGAACATGAGCAGTTCTTC
TRBJ2-7 | . | . | TRBV4-1 | CASSQTLAYEQYF | TGCGCCAGCAGCCAGACACTCGCCTACGAGCAGTACTTC
TRBJ2-1 | . | TRBD1 | TRBV19 | CASSIGVGAGQGAGEQFF | TGTGCCAGTAGTATCGGGGTTGGTGCGGGACAGGGGGCGGGTGAGCAGTTCTTC
TRBJ1-5 | . | TRBD1 | TRBV10-3 | CAISESLGQGAPGNQPQHF | TGTGCCATCAGTGAGTCGTTAGGACAGGGGGCGCCGGGCAATCAGCCCCAGCATTTT
TRBJ1-6 | . | TRBD1 | TRBV25-1 | CASGGGQGASPLHF | TGTGCCAGCGGGGGGGGACAGGGGGCTTCACCCCTCCACTTT
TRBJ2-7 | . | . | TRBV4-1 | CASSQDPGESYEQYF | TGCGCCAGCAGCCAAGACCCAGGGGAGTCCTACGAGCAGTACTTC
TRBJ2-3 | once | TRBD1 | TRBV11-3 | CASSSRDSPRTQYF | TGTGCCAGCTCCAGCCGGGACAGTCCCCGTACGCAGTATTTT
TRBJ1-5 | . | . | TRBV9 | CASSAGLGGNQPQHF | TGTGCCAGCAGCGCCGGACTGGGTGGCAATCAGCCCCAGCATTTT
TRBJ2-7 | . | . | TRBV18 | CASSPRTAPYEQYF | TGTGCCAGCTCACCCCGGACCGCGCCCTACGAGCAGTACTTC
TRBJ2-5 | . | TRBD1 | TRBV5-6 | CASSLGQGNIGGSETQYF | TGTGCCAGCAGCTTGGGACAGGGTAATATCGGTGGGTCGGAGACCCAGTACTTC
TRBJ2-7 | . | . | TRBV6-1 | CASSEPYYRVYEQYF | TGTGCCAGCAGTGAACCCTACTACAGGGTCTACGAGCAGTACTTC
TRBJ2-5 | . | TRBD2 | TRBV5-4 | CASSSRTSGGGETQYF | TGTGCCAGCAGCTCCCGGACTAGCGGGGGGGGAGAGACCCAGTACTTC
TRBJ2-3 | . | . | TRBV7-8 | CASTLKDPARYTQYF | TGTGCCAGCACCCTAAAAGACCCAGCGCGATATACGCAGTATTTT
TRBJ2-3 | once | . | TRBV6-1 | CASSEAGRATDTQYF | TGTGCCAGCAGTGAAGCAGGCAGGGCGACAGATACGCAGTATTTT
TRBJ1-3 | . | . | TRBV5-1 | CASSSDSSGNTIYF | TGCGCCAGCAGCTCGGATAGCTCTGGAAACACCATATATTTT
TRBJ2-5 | . | TRBD1 | TRBV4-1 | CASRQIWTGARQETQYF | TGCGCCAGCAGACAGATTTGGACAGGGGCAAGGCAAGAGACCCAGTACTTC
TRBJ2-3 | . | TRBD1 | TRBV18 | CASSPPTGEDTQYF | TGTGCCAGCTCACCCCCGACAGGGGAAGATACGCAGTATTTT
TRBJ2-3 | . | . | TRBV6-5 | CASSYLSFTDTQYF | TGTGCCAGCAGTTACTTGTCCTTCACAGATACGCAGTATTTT
TRBJ1-4 | . | . | TRBV5-1 | CASSLGGESNEKLFF | TGCGCCAGCAGCTTAGGGGGGGAGTCTAATGAAAAACTGTTTTTT
TRBJ1-1 | . | . | TRBV6-1 | CASRTGVNTEAFF | TGTGCCAGCAGGACCGGGGTCAACACTGAAGCTTTCTTT
TRBJ2-7 | . | . | TRBV11-2 | CASSPSAHSYEQYF | TGTGCCAGCAGCCCTAGCGCCCACTCCTACGAGCAGTACTTC
TRBJ2-7 | once | TRBD1 | TRBV6-1 | CASNDRGGTYEQYF | TGTGCCAGCAACGACAGGGGGGGAACCTACGAGCAGTACTTC
TRBJ1-2 | . | . | TRBV2 | CASSPRVDYGYTF | TGTGCCAGCAGTCCTCGGGTGGACTATGGCTACACCTTC
TRBJ2-3 | . | . | TRBV7-6 | CASTQGPGRQLGTDTQYF | TGTGCCAGCACCCAAGGCCCAGGGAGGCAACTAGGGACAGATACGCAGTATTTT
TRBJ2-1 | . | . | TRBV5-1 | CASSLERGYNEQFF | TGCGCCAGCAGCTTGGAACGGGGTTACAATGAGCAGTTCTTC
TRBJ1-4 | . | . | TRBV28 | CASRRSDEKLFF | TGTGCCAGCAGACGGTCGGATGAAAAACTGTTTTTT
TRBJ1-1 | . | TRBD1 | TRBV18 | CASSSRGTGAEAFF | TGTGCCAGCTCATCAAGGGGGACAGGGGCTGAAGCTTTCTTT
TRBJ1-3 | . | . | TRBV9 | CASSVAPTTNTIYF | TGTGCCAGCAGCGTAGCCCCGACAACAAACACCATATATTTT
TRBJ2-3 | . | . | TRBV2 | CASSELQSTDTQYF | TGTGCCAGCAGTGAACTACAGAGCACAGATACGCAGTATTTT
TRBJ2-7 | once | TRBD2 | TRBV30 | CALQEGSGRPMYEQYF | TGTGCCCTCCAGGAGGGTAGCGGGAGACCGATGTACGAGCAGTACTTC
TRBJ1-1 | . | . | TRBV5-8 | CASSLGTFLNMNTEAFF | TGTGCCAGCAGCTTGGGGACCTTCCTCAACATGAACACTGAAGCTTTCTTT
TRBJ1-5 | . | . | TRBV6-6 | CASRHTTRTEPQHF | TGTGCCAGCAGACACACAACACGGACAGAGCCCCAGCATTTT
TRBJ1-6 | . | . | TRBV4-2 | CASSPQGGEKPLHF | TGTGCCAGCAGCCCCCAAGGGGGGGAGAAACCCCTCCACTTT
TRBJ2-7 | few | TRBD2 | TRBV2 | CASSDSGLSYEQYF | TGTGCCAGCAGCGATAGCGGGCTCTCCTACGAGCAGTACTTC
TRBJ1-1 | . | . | TRBV6-1 | CASSGATEAFF | TGTGCCAGCAGTGGAGCCACTGAAGCTTTCTTT
TRBJ1-3 | . | TRBD1 | TRBV6-1 | CATATTGTSGNTIYF | TGTGCCACCGCAACGACAGGGACCTCTGGAAACACCATATATTTT
TRBJ1-2 | . | . | TRBV28 | CASSRSDGYTF | TGTGCCAGCAGCAGAAGTGATGGCTACACCTTC